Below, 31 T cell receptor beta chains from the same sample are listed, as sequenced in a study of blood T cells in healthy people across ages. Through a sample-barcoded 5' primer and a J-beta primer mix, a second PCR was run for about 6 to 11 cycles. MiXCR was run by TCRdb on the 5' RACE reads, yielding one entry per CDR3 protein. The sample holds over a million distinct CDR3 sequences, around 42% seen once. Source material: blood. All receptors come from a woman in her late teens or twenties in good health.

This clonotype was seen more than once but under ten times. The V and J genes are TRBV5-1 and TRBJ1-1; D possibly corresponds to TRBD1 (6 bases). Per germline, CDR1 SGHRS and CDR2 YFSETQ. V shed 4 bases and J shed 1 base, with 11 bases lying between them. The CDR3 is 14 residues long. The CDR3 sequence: CASSQKTGNTEAFF. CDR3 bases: TGCGCCAGCAGCCAGAAGACAGGGAACACTGAAGCTTTCTTT. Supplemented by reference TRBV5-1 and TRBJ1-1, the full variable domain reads KAGVTQTPRYLIKTRGQQVTLSCSPISGHRSVSWYQQTPGQGLQFLFEYFSETQRNKGNFPGRFSGRQFSNSRSEMNVSTLELGDSALYLCASSQKTGNTEAFFGQGTRLTVV.

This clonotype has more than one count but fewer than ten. The CDR3 region is CASSPREDSSLRSAFF. CDR3 nucleotides: TGTGCCAGCAGCCCACGTGAAGACAGCTCTCTGCGTTCGGCTTTCTTT. The V and J genes are TRBV11-2 and TRBJ1-1; D perhaps matches TRBD1 (5 bases). The CDR3 is 16 residues long. CDR1 and CDR2 from the germline V gene are SGHAT and FQNNGV. Trimming pared 5 bases from V and 11 bases from J, leaving 27 bases between.

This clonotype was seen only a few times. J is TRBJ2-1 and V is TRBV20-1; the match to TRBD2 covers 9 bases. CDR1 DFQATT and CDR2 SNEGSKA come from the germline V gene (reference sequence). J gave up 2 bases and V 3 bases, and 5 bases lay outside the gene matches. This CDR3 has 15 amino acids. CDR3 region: CSARLAGATYNEQFF. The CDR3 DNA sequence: TGCAGTGCTAGGTTAGCGGGAGCAACCTACAATGAGCAGTTCTTC.

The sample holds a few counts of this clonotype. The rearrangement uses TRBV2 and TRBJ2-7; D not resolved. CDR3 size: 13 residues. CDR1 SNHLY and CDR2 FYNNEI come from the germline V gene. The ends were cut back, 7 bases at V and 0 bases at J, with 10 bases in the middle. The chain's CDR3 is CASTEADSYEQYF. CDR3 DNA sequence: TGTGCCAGCACTGAGGCAGACTCCTACGAGCAGTACTTC.

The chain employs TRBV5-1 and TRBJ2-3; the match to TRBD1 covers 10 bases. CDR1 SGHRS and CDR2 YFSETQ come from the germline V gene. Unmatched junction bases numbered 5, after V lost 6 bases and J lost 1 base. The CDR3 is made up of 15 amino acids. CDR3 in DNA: TGCGCCAGCACACCGGACAGGGGGGGCACAGATACGCAGTATTTT. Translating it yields CASTPDRGGTDTQYF.

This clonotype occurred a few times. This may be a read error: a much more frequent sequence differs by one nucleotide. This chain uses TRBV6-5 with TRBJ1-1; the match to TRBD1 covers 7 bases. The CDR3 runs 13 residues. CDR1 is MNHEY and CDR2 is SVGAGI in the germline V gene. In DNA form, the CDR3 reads TGTGCCAGCAGTGACTCCCAACAGGGGGAAGCTTTCTTT. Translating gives CASSDSQQGEAFF.

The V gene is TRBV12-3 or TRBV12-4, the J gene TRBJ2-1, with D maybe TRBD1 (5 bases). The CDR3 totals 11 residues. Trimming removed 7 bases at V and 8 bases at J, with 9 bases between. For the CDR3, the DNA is TGTGCCAGCACCCAGGGTCATGAGCAGTTCTTC. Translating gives CASTQGHEQFF.

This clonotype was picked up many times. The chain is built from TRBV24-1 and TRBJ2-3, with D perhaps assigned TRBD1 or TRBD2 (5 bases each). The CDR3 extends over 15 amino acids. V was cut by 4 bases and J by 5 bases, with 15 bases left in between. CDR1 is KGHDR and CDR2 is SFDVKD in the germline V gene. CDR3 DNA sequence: TGTGCCACCAGTGAGGGGGTTGTGGCGGGAGATACGCAGTATTTT. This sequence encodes CATSEGVVAGDTQYF.

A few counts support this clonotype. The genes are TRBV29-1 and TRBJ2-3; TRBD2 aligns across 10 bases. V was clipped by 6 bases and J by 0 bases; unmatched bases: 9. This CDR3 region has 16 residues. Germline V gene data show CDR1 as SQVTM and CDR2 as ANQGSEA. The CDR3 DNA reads TGCAGCGTCCGATCGGGACTAGCGTACAGCACAGATACGCAGTATTTT. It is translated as CSVRSGLAYSTDTQYF.

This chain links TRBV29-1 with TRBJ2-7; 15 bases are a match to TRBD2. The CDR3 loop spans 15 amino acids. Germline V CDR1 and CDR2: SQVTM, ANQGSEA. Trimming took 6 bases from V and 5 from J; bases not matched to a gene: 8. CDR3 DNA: TGCAGCGTCTCTGGGACTAGCGGGGGGCTGAACGAGCAGTACTTC. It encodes CSVSGTSGGLNEQYF.

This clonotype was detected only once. CDR3 protein: CASSFEGWSESPLHF. In nucleotides, the CDR3 is TGTGCCAGCAGCTTCGAGGGATGGTCAGAGTCACCCCTCCACTTT. V and J are TRBV7-2 and TRBJ1-6; D call uncertain. Trimming shortened V by 3 bases and J by 10 bases, and 16 bases separated the two germline ends. The CDR3 contains 15 residues. From germline, CDR1 is SGHTA and CDR2 FQGNSA.

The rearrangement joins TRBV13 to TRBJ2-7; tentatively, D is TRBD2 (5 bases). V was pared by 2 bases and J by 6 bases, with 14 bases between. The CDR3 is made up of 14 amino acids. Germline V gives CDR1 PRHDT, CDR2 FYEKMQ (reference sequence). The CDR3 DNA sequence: TGTGCCAGCAGCTTACAGTCCGAGAGCGGCGAGCAGTACTTC. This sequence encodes CASSLQSESGEQYF.

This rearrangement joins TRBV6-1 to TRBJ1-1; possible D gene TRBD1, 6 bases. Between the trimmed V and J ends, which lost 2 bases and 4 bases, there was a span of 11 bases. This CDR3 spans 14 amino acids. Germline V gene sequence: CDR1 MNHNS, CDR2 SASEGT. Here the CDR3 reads CASSESAGVTEAFF. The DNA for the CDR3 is TGTGCCAGCAGTGAATCGGCAGGGGTCACTGAAGCTTTCTTT.

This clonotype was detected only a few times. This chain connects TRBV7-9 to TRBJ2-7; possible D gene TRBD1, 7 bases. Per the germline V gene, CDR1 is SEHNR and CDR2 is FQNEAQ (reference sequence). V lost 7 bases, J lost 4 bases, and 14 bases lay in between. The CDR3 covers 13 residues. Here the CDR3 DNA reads TGTGCCAGCACCAGGGGGGTGAAATACGAGCAGTACTTC. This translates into CASTRGVKYEQYF.

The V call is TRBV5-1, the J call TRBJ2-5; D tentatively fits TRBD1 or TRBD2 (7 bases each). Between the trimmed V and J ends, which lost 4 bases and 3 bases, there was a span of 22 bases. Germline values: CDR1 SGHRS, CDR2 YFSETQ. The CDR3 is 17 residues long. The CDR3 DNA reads TGCGCCAGCAGCCCGAGACCGTCAGGGGGGACTAAAGAGACCCAGTACTTC. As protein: CASSPRPSGGTKETQYF.

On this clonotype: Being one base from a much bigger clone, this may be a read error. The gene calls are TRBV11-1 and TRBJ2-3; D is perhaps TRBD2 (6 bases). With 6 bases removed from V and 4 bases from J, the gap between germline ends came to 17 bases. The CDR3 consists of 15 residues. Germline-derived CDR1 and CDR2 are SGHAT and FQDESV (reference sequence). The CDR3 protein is CASSPGLLAADTQYF. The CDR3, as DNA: TGTGCCAGCAGTCCGGGACTCCTGGCGGCAGATACGCAGTATTTT.

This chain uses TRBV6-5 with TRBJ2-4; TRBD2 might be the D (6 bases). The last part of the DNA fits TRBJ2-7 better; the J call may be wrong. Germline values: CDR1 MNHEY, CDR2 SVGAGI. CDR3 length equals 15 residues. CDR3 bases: TGTGCCAGCAGTTACGGCGGGACCCAAATCTACGAGCAGTACTTC. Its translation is CASSYGGTQIYEQYF.

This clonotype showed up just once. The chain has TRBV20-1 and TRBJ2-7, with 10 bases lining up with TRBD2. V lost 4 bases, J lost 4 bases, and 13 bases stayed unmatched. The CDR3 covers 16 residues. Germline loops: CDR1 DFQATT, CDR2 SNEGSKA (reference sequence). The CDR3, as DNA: TGCAGTGCTACTGTAGCGGGGGGTCTTGGGGGTTACGAGCAGTACTTC. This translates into CSATVAGGLGGYEQYF.

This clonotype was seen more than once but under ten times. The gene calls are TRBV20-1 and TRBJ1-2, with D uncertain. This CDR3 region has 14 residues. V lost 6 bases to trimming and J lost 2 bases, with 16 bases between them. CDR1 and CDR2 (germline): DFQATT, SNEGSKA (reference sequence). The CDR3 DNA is TGCAGTGCGCCGCCAATATCTCCAAACTATGGCTACACCTTC. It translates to CSAPPISPNYGYTF.

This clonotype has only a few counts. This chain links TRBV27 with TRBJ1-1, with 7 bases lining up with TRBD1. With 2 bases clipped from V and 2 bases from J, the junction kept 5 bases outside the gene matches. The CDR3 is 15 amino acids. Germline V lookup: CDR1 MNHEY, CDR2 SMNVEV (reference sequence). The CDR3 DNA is TGTGCCAGCAGTTTAGATGGGACAGCTAACACTGAAGCTTTCTTT. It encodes CASSLDGTANTEAFF.

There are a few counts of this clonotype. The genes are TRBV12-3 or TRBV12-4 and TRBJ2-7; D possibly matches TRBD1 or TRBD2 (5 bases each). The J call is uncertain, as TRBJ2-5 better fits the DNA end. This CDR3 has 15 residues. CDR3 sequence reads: CASSLALRDAKTQYF. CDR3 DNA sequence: TGTGCCAGCAGTTTAGCGCTAAGGGACGCTAAGACCCAGTACTTC.

CDR3 loop: CASSRRRGFVPLEQFF. As DNA, the CDR3 is TGTGCCAGCAGCCGACGACGCGGGTTTGTACCATTGGAGCAGTTCTTC. The V and J genes are TRBV7-2 and TRBJ2-1; TRBD2 might be the D (5 bases). The V end was cut by 5 bases, the J end by 10 bases, with 24 bases between. CDR1 is SGHTA, CDR2 FQGNSA, per germline. There are 16 residues in the CDR3.

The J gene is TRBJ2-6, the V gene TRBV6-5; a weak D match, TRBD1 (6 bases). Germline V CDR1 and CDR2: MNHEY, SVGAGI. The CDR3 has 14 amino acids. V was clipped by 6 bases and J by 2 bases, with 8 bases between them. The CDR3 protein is CASRGAAGANVLTF. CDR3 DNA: TGTGCCAGCAGGGGGGCTGCTGGGGCCAACGTCCTGACTTTC.

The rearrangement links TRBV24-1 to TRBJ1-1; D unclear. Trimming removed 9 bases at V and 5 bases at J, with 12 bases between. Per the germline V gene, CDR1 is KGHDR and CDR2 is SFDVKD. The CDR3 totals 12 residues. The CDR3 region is CATGGWDTEAFF. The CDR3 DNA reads TGTGCCACCGGTGGGTGGGATACTGAAGCTTTCTTT.

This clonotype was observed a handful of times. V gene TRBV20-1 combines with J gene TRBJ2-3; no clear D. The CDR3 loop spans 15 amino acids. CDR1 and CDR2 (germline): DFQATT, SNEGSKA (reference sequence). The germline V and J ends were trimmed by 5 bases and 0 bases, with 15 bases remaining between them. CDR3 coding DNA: TGCAGTGCTCGTAGACCAACCGCTAGCACAGATACGCAGTATTTT. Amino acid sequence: CSARRPTASTDTQYF.

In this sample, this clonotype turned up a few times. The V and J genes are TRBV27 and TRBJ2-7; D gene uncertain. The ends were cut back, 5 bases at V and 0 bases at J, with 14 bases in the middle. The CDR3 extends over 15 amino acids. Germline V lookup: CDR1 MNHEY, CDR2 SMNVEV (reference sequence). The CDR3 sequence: CASSPLPLGSYEQYF. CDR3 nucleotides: TGTGCCAGCAGTCCCCTGCCCCTCGGCTCCTACGAGCAGTACTTC.

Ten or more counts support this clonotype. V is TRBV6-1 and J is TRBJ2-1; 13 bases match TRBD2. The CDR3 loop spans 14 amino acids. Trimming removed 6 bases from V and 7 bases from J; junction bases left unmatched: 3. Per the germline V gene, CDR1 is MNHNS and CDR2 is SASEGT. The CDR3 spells CASRRTSGGNEQFF. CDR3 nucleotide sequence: TGTGCCAGCAGGAGGACTAGCGGGGGAAATGAGCAGTTCTTC.

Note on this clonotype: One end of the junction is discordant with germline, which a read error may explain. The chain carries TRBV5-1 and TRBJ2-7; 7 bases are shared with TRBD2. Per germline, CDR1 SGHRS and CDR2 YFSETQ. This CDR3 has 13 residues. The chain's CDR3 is CARSLGGTYEQYF. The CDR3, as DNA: TGCGCCCGCAGCTTGGGGGGGACCTACGAGCAGTACTTC.

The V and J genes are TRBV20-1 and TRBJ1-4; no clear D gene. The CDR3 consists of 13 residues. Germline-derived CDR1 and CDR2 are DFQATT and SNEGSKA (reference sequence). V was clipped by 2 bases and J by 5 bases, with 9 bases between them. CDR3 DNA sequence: TGCAGTGCTAGACACGGGTCGAATGAAAAACTGTTTTTT. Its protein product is CSARHGSNEKLFF.

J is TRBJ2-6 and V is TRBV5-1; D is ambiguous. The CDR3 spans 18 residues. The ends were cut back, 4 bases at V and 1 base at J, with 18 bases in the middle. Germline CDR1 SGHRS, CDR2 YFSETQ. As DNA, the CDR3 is TGCGCCAGCAGCGTTCCCTCATCCGATCTGTCTGGGGCCAACGTCCTGACTTTC. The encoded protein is CASSVPSSDLSGANVLTF.

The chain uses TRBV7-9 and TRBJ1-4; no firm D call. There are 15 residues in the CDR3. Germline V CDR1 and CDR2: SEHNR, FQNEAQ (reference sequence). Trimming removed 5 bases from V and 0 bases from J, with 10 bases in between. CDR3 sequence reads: CASSAEGATNEKLFF. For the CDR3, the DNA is TGTGCCAGCAGCGCAGAGGGCGCAACTAATGAAAAACTGTTTTTT.